Listed below are T cell receptor beta chains from one sample, sequenced in a study of T cell changes during pregnancy in multiple sclerosis. Here immunoSEQ multiplex PCR was the method, and the copy in TCRdb shows in-frame clones only, minus some. The sample has about 100,000 clones; approximately 90% are singletons. The sample in question was peripheral blood, obtained in the third trimester of pregnancy. The receptors come from a female donor in good health, enrolled as a control in a pregnancy study. Each CDR3 is given with its conserved first and last residue. A D gene is named only where the DNA matches it firmly. Where a row states a size, it is once, few, many or the class of an expanded clone; other rows omit it.

abundance | d_gene | j_gene | v_gene | CDR3aa | CDR3nt
NA | TRBD2 | TRBJ2-5 | TRBV7-2 | CASSPRVVAGGSETQYF | TGTGCCAGCAGCCCTAGGGTGGTGGCGGGGGGGTCAGAGACCCAGTACTTC
NA | NA | TRBJ1-5 | TRBV7-8 | CASSLWGESNQPQHF | TGTGCCAGCAGCTTGTGGGGGGAAAGCAATCAGCCCCAGCATTTT
NA | NA | TRBJ2-1 | TRBV7-3 | CASSFRGGGLNEQFF | TGTGCCAGCAGCTTCCGGGGAGGGGGTCTCAATGAGCAGTTCTTC
once | NA | TRBJ1-6 | TRBV5-1 | CASSLEGQGLGSPLHF | TGCGCCAGCAGCTTGGAAGGGCAGGGGTTAGGTTCACCCCTCCACTTT
NA | TRBD1 | TRBJ1-2 | TRBV11-3 | CASSFQQGSNYGYTF | TGTGCCAGCAGCTTCCAACAGGGGTCCAACTATGGCTACACCTTC
NA | TRBD2 | TRBJ2-1 | TRBV5-4 | CASSLGPGDSGGGEQFF | TGTGCCAGCAGCTTGGGCCCCGGGGATAGCGGGGGAGGTGAGCAGTTCTTC
NA | NA | TRBJ1-1 | TRBV5-4 | CASSSGGAYTEAFF | TGTGCCAGCAGCTCTGGAGGGGCATACACTGAAGCTTTCTTT
NA | NA | TRBJ1-4 | TRBV5-6 | CASTFSPTTNEKLFF | TGTGCCAGCACGTTCAGTCCCACAACTAATGAAAAACTGTTTTTT
NA | NA | TRBJ2-1 | TRBV10-3 | CAISESTGHSYNEQFF | TGTGCCATCAGTGAGTCGACAGGACACTCCTACAATGAGCAGTTCTTC
NA | TRBD1 | TRBJ2-7 | TRBV27 | CASSPRQGVYEQYF | TGTGCCAGCAGTCCCCGGCAGGGGGTTTACGAGCAGTACTTC
few | NA | TRBJ1-1 | TRBV2 | CASRGNTEAFF | TGTGCCAGCCGGGGGAACACTGAAGCTTTCTTT
NA | TRBD1 | TRBJ1-3 | TRBV30 | CALDRGAGNTIYF | TGTGCCCTCGACAGGGGCGCTGGAAACACCATATATTTT
NA | TRBD1 | TRBJ2-7 | TRBV5-1 | CASSRTGKNNYEQYF | TGCGCCAGCAGCAGGACAGGGAAAAATAACTACGAGCAGTACTTC
NA | NA | TRBJ2-5 | TRBV27 | CASSFSGGQETQYF | TGTGCCAGCAGTTTCTCTGGGGGGCAAGAGACCCAGTACTTC
NA | TRBD1 | TRBJ1-3 | TRBV5-6 | CASSFGTAINTIYF | TGTGCCAGCAGCTTTGGGACAGCCATAAACACCATATATTTT
few | NA | TRBJ2-1 | TRBV7-2 | CASSPILQGNEQFF | TGTGCCAGCAGCCCAATCCTTCAGGGGAATGAGCAGTTCTTC
once | TRBD2 | TRBJ2-1 | TRBV4-3 | CASSQDRLAGGVASYNEQFF | TGCGCCAGCAGCCAAGATCGTCTAGCGGGGGGCGTCGCCTCCTACAATGAGCAGTTCTTC
NA | TRBD1 | TRBJ1-4 | TRBV19 | CASSIRWQGDEKLFF | TGTGCCAGTAGTATACGCTGGCAGGGGGATGAAAAACTGTTTTTT
once | TRBD1 | TRBJ1-1 | TRBV6-5 | CASSYLGTGTNTEAFF | TGTGCCAGCAGTTACTTAGGGACAGGGACGAACACTGAAGCTTTCTTT
NA | TRBD1 | TRBJ1-5 | TRBV27 | CASSLRTGGNQPQHF | TGTGCCAGCAGTCTTCGGACAGGGGGCAATCAGCCCCAGCATTTT
NA | NA | TRBJ1-1 | TRBV5-1 | CASSLAAVGDLNTEAFF | TGCGCCAGCAGCTTGGCCGCGGTTGGGGACTTGAACACTGAAGCTTTCTTT
NA | NA | TRBJ1-5 | TRBV6-5 | CASSYSEYQPQHF | TGTGCCAGCAGTTACTCAGAGTACCAGCCCCAGCATTTT
NA | TRBD1 | TRBJ1-1 | TRBV4-3 | CASSRNRGGDTEAFF | TGCGCCAGCAGCCGGAACAGGGGAGGTGACACTGAAGCTTTCTTT
few | NA | TRBJ1-1 | TRBV9 | CASSVVGGRGTEAFF | TGTGCCAGCAGCGTAGTTGGGGGCCGGGGCACTGAAGCTTTCTTT
NA | TRBD1 | TRBJ2-2 | TRBV5-1 | CASRSQGQGEAGELFF | TGCGCCAGCAGATCCCAGGGACAGGGTGAAGCCGGGGAGCTGTTTTTT
NA | NA | TRBJ2-7 | TRBV5-6 | CASSRAREQYF | TGTGCCAGCAGCAGAGCTCGGGAGCAGTACTTC
NA | TRBD1 | TRBJ1-2 | TRBV6-1 | CASRTDREYGYTF | TGTGCCAGCAGGACGGACAGGGAGTATGGCTACACCTTC
NA | NA | TRBJ2-7 | TRBV30 | CAWSPGYEQYF | TGTGCCTGGAGTCCCGGGTACGAGCAGTACTTC